The rows below give T cell receptor beta chains drawn from one sample of a study of regulatory T cells in long-lasting Graves disease. Via MiXCR, TCRdb re-called the multiplex PCR reads, giving one row per CDR3 protein. The sample records fewer than 400,000 distinct CDR3 sequences, more than 15% being singletons. The sequencing here drew on peripheral blood mononuclear cells (PBMCs), taken at new diagnosis, from a patient treated with antithyroid drugs. The receptors derive from a female donor with Graves disease. CDR3s include the opening cysteine and the closing phenylalanine or tryptophan. Fields, in order: V gene, J gene, CDR3 protein.

TRBV6-1	TRBJ2-1	CASSPPGNHYNEQFF
TRBV30	TRBJ2-1	CAWSAPGLGYNEQFF
TRBV25-1	TRBJ1-2	CASSVPGPQGAGYTF
TRBV5-1	TRBJ1-1	CASSLRLRGPDTEAFF
TRBV6-1	TRBJ2-1	CASTLDRARNEQFF
TRBV2	TRBJ2-3	CARPVGAGDTDTQYF
TRBV28	TRBJ2-6	CASSLMAGSTGSGANVLTF
TRBV12-3/TRBV12-4	TRBJ2-7	CASRRTGDREQYF
TRBV28	TRBJ2-4	CASSFYRDRVGIQYF
TRBV29-1	TRBJ2-5	CSVVSPWEQETQYF
TRBV2	TRBJ2-3	CASSRTRSSTDTQYF
TRBV25-1	TRBJ2-5	CASSEWRTENQETQYF
TRBV18	TRBJ2-1	CASSLPRGASGSSYNEQFF
TRBV7-9	TRBJ2-2	CASSPSWRAITGELFF
TRBV3-1	TRBJ2-5	CASSPLGLETQYF
TRBV20-1	TRBJ2-3	CSARPLDRGQRDTQYF
TRBV3-1	TRBJ2-7	CASSHTPDLFYEQYF
TRBV4-1	TRBJ2-3	CASSLLRASGSGTDTQYF
TRBV6-5	TRBJ2-3	CASSFKTGGDPDTQYF
TRBV28	TRBJ2-3	CASSSPTWYPGLAGVLADTQYF
TRBV20-1	TRBJ2-1	CSARDLPSTSGRLYNEQFF
TRBV19	TRBJ1-4	CASSIVGQATNEKLFF
TRBV28	TRBJ1-1	CASSPRAHPEAFF
TRBV15	TRBJ2-5	CATSTGFQETQYF
TRBV2	TRBJ2-7	CASSEVAWQRSSYEQYF
TRBV19	TRBJ1-5	CASSIGLAGNSNQPQHF
TRBV19	TRBJ2-5	CASSNPGLAGYQETQYF
TRBV5-6	TRBJ1-2	CASSLNYGYTF
TRBV29-1	TRBJ2-7	CSVTKFEGAGYEQYF
TRBV4-1	TRBJ2-1	CASSPSGRGSYNEQFF
TRBV6-2/TRBV6-3	TRBJ2-1	CASSPLAGGPLNEQFF
TRBV11-2	TRBJ2-2	CASSGSGTSGRTGELFF
TRBV20-1	TRBJ1-2	CSATQVGYGYTF
TRBV9	TRBJ1-5	CASSVAGGQPQHF
TRBV30	TRBJ2-1	CAWSPLGGHEQFF
TRBV11-3	TRBJ2-7	CASSLDGLAGREQYF
TRBV27	TRBJ2-1	CASSFKPTGTSGSRDEQFF